These T cell receptor beta chains were read from a single sample in a study of blood T cell repertoires in COVID-19. Sequencing was performed with immunoSEQ multiplex PCR; in TCRdb, only in-frame clones are kept and a portion is missing. The repertoire holds fewer than 110,000 clones, with approximately 84% as singletons. The specimen sequenced was peripheral blood. These receptors all stem from a human donor in a cohort sampled during active COVID-19. Both conserved end residues are part of each CDR3. Each record gives: V gene, D gene, J gene, clone size, CDR3 DNA, CDR3 protein. D genes are given only for firm matches. Clone size, where shown, is once, few, many, or a class for clones that have expanded.

TRBV5-1	-	TRBJ2-1	few	TGCGCCAGCAGCTTTAGGGGGGAGGGGACGAATGAGCAGTTCTTC	CASSFRGEGTNEQFF
TRBV7-9	-	TRBJ1-5	-	TGTGCCAGCGGGCCATTCTCTAGCAATCAGCCCCAGCATTTT	CASGPFSSNQPQHF
TRBV5-1	TRBD2	TRBJ2-1	-	TGCGCCAGCAGCTACCTGACTAGCGGGTCCTACAATGAGCAGTTCTTC	CASSYLTSGSYNEQFF
TRBV2	TRBD2	TRBJ2-7	-	TGTGCCAGCAGCGGACTAGCTGCCGTTTCCTACGAGCAGTACTTC	CASSGLAAVSYEQYF
TRBV5-5	-	TRBJ2-7	-	TGTGCCAGCAGCTTTGGAGGGAACGAGCAGTACTTC	CASSFGGNEQYF
TRBV19	TRBD2	TRBJ2-4	-	TGTGCCAGTAGTATGGGGGGGTTCGGGCTAGCCAAAAACATTCAGTACTTC	CASSMGGFGLAKNIQYF
TRBV2	TRBD2	TRBJ2-5	-	TGTGCCAGCAGTTATAGCGGGGTGGAGACCCAGTACTTC	CASSYSGVETQYF
TRBV7-3	TRBD1	TRBJ1-2	-	TGTGCCAGCAGCTTGGGACAGGGATGGGGTAGCTACACCTTC	CASSLGQGWGSYTF
TRBV9	-	TRBJ2-1	-	TGTGCCAGCAGCGTAGAGACGGGATCGGCCAATGAGCAGTTCTTC	CASSVETGSANEQFF
TRBV30	-	TRBJ1-4	-	TGTGCCTGGAGTGTACGTACGGGAAAGGAAAAACTGTTTTTT	CAWSVRTGKEKLFF
TRBV4-1	TRBD1	TRBJ2-5	-	TGCGCCAGCAGCCAAGCCCCAACAGGGGAAGAGACCCAGTACTTC	CASSQAPTGEETQYF
TRBV7-3	-	TRBJ1-1	few	TGTGCCAGCAGCATGGACAGTACTAATGAAGCTTTCTTT	CASSMDSTNEAFF
TRBV18	-	TRBJ2-1	-	TGTGCCAGCTTACCCAGAGACAGGCCCCATGAGCAGTTCTTC	CASLPRDRPHEQFF
TRBV4-3	-	TRBJ1-1	-	TGCGCCAGCAGCCAAGATGGGGGGGGGTTGGACACTGAAGCTTTCTTT	CASSQDGGGLDTEAFF
TRBV5-6	TRBD1	TRBJ2-1	-	TGTGCCAGCAGCAAGAGGACAGGGTATCCATACAATGAGCAGTTCTTC	CASSKRTGYPYNEQFF
TRBV28	-	TRBJ1-2	-	TGTGCCAGCAGTTTTAGAGACAGAAATTATGGCTACACCTTC	CASSFRDRNYGYTF
TRBV5-1	-	TRBJ2-7	once	TGCGCCAGCAGCTTGGACCCCAGCGGCTACGAGCAGTACTTC	CASSLDPSGYEQYF
TRBV11-2	-	TRBJ1-3	-	TGTGCCAGCAGCTTTGGAGTCTCTGGAAACACCATATATTTT	CASSFGVSGNTIYF
TRBV7-9	TRBD2	TRBJ2-3	-	TGTGCCAGCAGCTTAACCACTAGCGGAGATACGCAGTATTTT	CASSLTTSGDTQYF
TRBV11-3	TRBD1	TRBJ2-1	-	TGTGCCAGCAGCGCGACAGGGTTGTCCTACAATGAGCAGTTCTTC	CASSATGLSYNEQFF
TRBV7-2	-	TRBJ1-2	-	TGTGCCAGCAGCTTAACAGTTTCTAACTATGGCTACACCTTC	CASSLTVSNYGYTF
TRBV20-1	TRBD1	TRBJ2-2	few	TGCAGTGCTAGTCCCCGAGACAGGGCGGCCACCGGGGAGCTGTTTTTT	CSASPRDRAATGELFF
TRBV5-1	TRBD2	TRBJ2-5	few	TGCGCCAGCAGCTTGGTGCCTGCTAGCGGGATGCAAGAGACCCAGTACTTC	CASSLVPASGMQETQYF
TRBV12-3/TRBV12-4	-	TRBJ2-3	-	TGTGCCAGCAGCCTATTGATCCGTGATACGCAGTATTTT	CASSLLIRDTQYF
TRBV18	-	TRBJ1-6	-	TGTGCCAGCTCACGACAGAATTCACCCCTCCACTTT	CASSRQNSPLHF
TRBV2	-	TRBJ2-2	-	TGTGCCAGCACCTACGACAGACTAGTCACCGGGGAGCTGTTTTTT	CASTYDRLVTGELFF
TRBV27	TRBD1	TRBJ1-2	-	TGTGCCAGCAGTCTCCCGGGACAGGGGGCGCGAGGCTACACCTTC	CASSLPGQGARGYTF
TRBV20-1	-	TRBJ1-1	once	TGCAGTGCACCCGACGCGGGGAAAGCTTTCTTT	CSAPDAGKAFF
TRBV7-3	-	TRBJ2-3	-	TGTGCCAGCAGCTTATCAGGAGGAGATACGCAGTATTTT	CASSLSGGDTQYF
TRBV6-6	-	TRBJ2-1	-	TGTGCCAGCAGTTACTTCCAGGGAACATACAATGAGCAGTTCTTC	CASSYFQGTYNEQFF
TRBV4-2	TRBD2	TRBJ2-3	-	TGTGCCAGCAGCCAAGATAGATCCGAGCGGGAGAGGGCAGATACGCAGTATTTT	CASSQDRSERERADTQYF
TRBV27	-	TRBJ2-1	-	TGTGCCAGCGCGTCGTCTCGAGGCGGGCTCAACAATGAGCAGTTCTTC	CASASSRGGLNNEQFF
TRBV3-1/TRBV3-2	TRBD1	TRBJ1-1	-	TGTGCCAGCAGCGGCGACAGGGCGCGTTCTGAAGCTTTCTTT	CASSGDRARSEAFF
TRBV7-6	TRBD1	TRBJ1-3	-	TGTGCCAGCAGCTCGCGGACAGGGCCTGGAAACACCATATATTTT	CASSSRTGPGNTIYF
TRBV10-3	-	TRBJ2-3	-	TGTGCCATCCAAGACAAGCCCTCCACAGATACGCAGTATTTT	CAIQDKPSTDTQYF
TRBV7-3	-	TRBJ1-1	-	TGTGCCAGCAGCTTAAGTCAGGGGACTGAAGCTTTCTTT	CASSLSQGTEAFF
TRBV6-2/TRBV6-3	TRBD1	TRBJ1-1	-	TGTGCCAGCAGTCCCTACGACAGGGATTACACTGAAGCTTTCTTT	CASSPYDRDYTEAFF
TRBV5-1	TRBD1	TRBJ2-2	-	TGCGCCAGCAGCTCGATGACAGGGGGGTCCGGGGAGCTGTTTTTT	CASSSMTGGSGELFF
TRBV23-1	TRBD1	TRBJ1-4	once	TGCGCCAGCAGTCACCCTAACAGGGGTTTACTGTTTTTT	CASSHPNRGLLFF
TRBV2	TRBD1	TRBJ1-5	-	TGTGCCAGCAGTGAAAATACACAGGGGTACCTCCGGCATTTT	CASSENTQGYLRHF
TRBV9	TRBD1	TRBJ2-2	-	TGTGCCAGCAGCTCAGCTGGGGACAGGGCGAACACCGGGGAGCTGTTTTTT	CASSSAGDRANTGELFF
TRBV7-2	TRBD2	TRBJ2-1	-	TGTGCCAGCACCCTCTCCAAGGCTAGCGGGTTGGGGGAGCAGTTCTTC	CASTLSKASGLGEQFF
TRBV4-1	-	TRBJ1-2	-	TGCGCCAGCAGCCAAGATCTTGCGCCTTGGGGCTACACCTTC	CASSQDLAPWGYTF
TRBV7-2	-	TRBJ2-3	-	TGTGCCAGCAGCCCCCCGGGATACCGCACAGATACGCAGTATTTT	CASSPPGYRTDTQYF
TRBV6-5	-	TRBJ2-7	-	TGTGCCAGCAGCCCACATCGGACTACAACCTACGAGCAGTACTTC	CASSPHRTTTYEQYF